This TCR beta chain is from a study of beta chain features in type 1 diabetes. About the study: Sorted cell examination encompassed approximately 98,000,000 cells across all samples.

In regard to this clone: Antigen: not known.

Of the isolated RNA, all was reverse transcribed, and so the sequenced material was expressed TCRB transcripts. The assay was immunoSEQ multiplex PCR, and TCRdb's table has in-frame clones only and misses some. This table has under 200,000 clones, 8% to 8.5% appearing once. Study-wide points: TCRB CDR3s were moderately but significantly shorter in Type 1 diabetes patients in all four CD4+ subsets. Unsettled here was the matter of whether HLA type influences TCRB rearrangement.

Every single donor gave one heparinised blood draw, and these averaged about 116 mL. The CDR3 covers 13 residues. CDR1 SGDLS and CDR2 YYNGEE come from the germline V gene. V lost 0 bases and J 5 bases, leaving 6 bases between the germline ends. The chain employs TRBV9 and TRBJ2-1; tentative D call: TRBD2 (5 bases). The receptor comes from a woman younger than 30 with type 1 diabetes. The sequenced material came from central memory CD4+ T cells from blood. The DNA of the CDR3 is TGTGCCAGCAGCGTAGAAGCGGACAATGAGCAGTTCTTC. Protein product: CASSVEADNEQFF.